This TCR beta chain was profiled in a study of T-cell reconstitution after alpha-beta-depleted transplantation in children. Regarding the study as a whole: The origin of alpha-beta T cells about two months after transplant was reportedly several hundred expanded graft clones. The main origin of T-cell counts and diversity one year after transplant was newly produced T cells.

Unique molecular identifiers were used to barcode this TCRbeta library. Each CDR3 protein gets one entry after TCRdb re-called the PCR reads with MiXCR. The profile shows 780,000 or so distinct CDR3 sequences, 15% to 20% of them singletons. In germline, CDR1 is SGHRS, CDR2 YFSETQ. CDR3 length: 14 residues. Trimming removed 4 bases from V and 4 bases from J, with 13 bases in between. In this sample, this clonotype turned up many times. Antigen unknown. The TCR was taken from a male patient aged 10 to 17 who had a stem cell transplant for acute lymphoblastic leukemia, so the T cells may come from the graft donor. The starting material was PBMCs, mostly from graft donor cells, obtained 360 days after TCRalphabeta/CD19-depleted stem cell transplant. The chain carries TRBV5-1 and TRBJ2-3; no reliable D call. DNA of the CDR3: TGCGCCAGCAGCGCAGAACGGAACGCAGATACGCAGTATTTT. Amino acid sequence: CASSAERNADTQYF.